A single TCR beta chain is shown here with its context. Its antigen is unidentified. In the original processing: ImmunoSEQ yielded junction-only sequences lacking quality scores, so filtering differed. The assay was immunoSEQ multiplex PCR, and TCRdb's table has in-frame clones only and misses some. V and J calls and clone size follow that table, whereas D and trimming were derived from the DNA. In the table there are under 2,500,000 clones, approximately 96% of which are singletons. This sample is drawn from a study of shared clonotypes between healthy human individuals. The study's findings and limits: Owing to a small donor count, the genetic and exposure-history diversity represented was limited. Among donors, the sharing of clonotypes was expected to be influenced by sequencing depth.

From CD4+ cells came CD45RA+ naive and CD45RA-negative memory subsets. The sequencing sample was made of naive CD4+ T cells sorted from blood. Subset denoted: CD45RA+ positively selected. This sequence originates from a man younger than 35 in good health.

CDR3: CAWGGTGTIYF. In nucleotides, the CDR3 is TGTGCCTGGGGGGGGACAGGGACGATTTATTTT. The chain joins TRBV30 to TRBJ1-3, with 9 bases matching TRBD1. This CDR3 contains 11 residues. J lost 16 bases, V lost 5 bases, and 9 bases had no gene match. In germline, CDR1 is GTSNPN, CDR2 SVGIG (reference sequence).